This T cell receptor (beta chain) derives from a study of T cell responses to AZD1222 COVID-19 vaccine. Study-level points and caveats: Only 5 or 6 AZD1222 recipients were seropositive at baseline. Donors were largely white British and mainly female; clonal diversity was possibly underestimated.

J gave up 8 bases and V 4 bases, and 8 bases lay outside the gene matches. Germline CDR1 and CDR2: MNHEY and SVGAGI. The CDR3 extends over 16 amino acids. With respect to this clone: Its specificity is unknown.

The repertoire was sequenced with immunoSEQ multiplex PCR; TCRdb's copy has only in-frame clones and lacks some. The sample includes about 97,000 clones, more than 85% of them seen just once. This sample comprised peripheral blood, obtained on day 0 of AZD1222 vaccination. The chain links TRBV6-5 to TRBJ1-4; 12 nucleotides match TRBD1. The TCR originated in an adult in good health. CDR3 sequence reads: CASSSDGDRGREKLFF. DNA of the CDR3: TGTGCCAGCAGTTCCGACGGGGACAGGGGGCGGGAAAAACTGTTTTTT.